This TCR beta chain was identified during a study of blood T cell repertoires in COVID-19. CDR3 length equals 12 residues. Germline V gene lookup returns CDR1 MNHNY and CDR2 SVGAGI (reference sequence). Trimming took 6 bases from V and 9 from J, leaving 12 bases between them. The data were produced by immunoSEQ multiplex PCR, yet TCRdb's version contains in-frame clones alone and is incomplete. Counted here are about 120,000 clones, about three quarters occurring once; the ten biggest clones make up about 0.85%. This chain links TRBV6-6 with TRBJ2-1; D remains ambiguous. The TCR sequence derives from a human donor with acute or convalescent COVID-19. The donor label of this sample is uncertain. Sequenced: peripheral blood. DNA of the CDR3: TGTGCCAGCAGCCTTAGCAAGAGTGAGCAGTTCTTC. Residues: CASSLSKSEQFF.